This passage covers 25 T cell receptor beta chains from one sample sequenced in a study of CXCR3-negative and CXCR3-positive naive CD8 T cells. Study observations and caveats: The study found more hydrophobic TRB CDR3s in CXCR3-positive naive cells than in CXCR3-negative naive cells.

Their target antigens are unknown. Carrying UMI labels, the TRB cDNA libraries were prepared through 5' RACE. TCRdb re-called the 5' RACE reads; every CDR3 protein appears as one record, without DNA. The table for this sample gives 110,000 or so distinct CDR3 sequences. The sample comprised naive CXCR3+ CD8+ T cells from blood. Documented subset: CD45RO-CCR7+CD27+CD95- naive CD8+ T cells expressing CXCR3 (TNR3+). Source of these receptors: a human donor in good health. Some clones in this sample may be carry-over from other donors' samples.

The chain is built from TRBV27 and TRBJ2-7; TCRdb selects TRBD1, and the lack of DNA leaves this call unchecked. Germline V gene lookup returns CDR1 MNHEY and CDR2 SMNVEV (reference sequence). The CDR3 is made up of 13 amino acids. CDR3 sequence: CASSMGASYEQYF.

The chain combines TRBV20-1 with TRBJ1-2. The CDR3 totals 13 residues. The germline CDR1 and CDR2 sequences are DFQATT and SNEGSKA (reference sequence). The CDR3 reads CSAYEAMYEGYTF.

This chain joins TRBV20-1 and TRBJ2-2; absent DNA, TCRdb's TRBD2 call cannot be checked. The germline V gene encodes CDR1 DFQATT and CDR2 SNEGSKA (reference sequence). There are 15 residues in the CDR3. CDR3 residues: CSATRGLAGTGELFF.

CDR3 sequence reads: CSATRTGDSTGTQYF. V usage is TRBV20-1 and J usage is TRBJ2-3; TCRdb indicates TRBD1, and absent DNA this call remains unverified. CDR1 DFQATT and CDR2 SNEGSKA come from the germline V gene (reference sequence). The CDR3 has 15 amino acids.

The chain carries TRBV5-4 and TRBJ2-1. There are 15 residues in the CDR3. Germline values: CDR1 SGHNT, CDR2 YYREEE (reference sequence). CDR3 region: CASSYGVSSYNEQFF.

CDR3 amino acids: CASSNRQSPYEQYF. The chain uses TRBV19 and TRBJ2-7. Germline V gives CDR1 LNHDA, CDR2 SQIVND (reference sequence). CDR3 length: 14 residues. The full variable domain, rest sourced from reference TRBV19 and TRBJ2-7, is DGGITQSPKYLFRKEGQNVTLSCEQNLNHDAMYWYRQDPGQGLRLIYYSQIVNDFQKGDIAEGYSVSREKKESFPLTVTSAQKNPTAFYLCASSNRQSPYEQYFGPGTRLTVT.

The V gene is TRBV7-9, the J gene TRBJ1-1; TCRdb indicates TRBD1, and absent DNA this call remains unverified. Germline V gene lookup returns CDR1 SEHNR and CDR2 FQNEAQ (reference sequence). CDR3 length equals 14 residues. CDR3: CASSSPGQGTEAFF.

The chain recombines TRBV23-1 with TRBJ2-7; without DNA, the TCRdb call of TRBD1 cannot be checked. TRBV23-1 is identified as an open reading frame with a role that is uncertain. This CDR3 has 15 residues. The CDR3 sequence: CASRVRDPSSYEQYF.

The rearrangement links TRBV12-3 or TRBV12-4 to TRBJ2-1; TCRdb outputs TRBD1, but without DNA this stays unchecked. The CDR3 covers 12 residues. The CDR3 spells CASRYYRNEQFF.

CDR3 loop: CASSLRPDTQYF. The chain combines TRBV7-9 with TRBJ2-3. CDR3 length equals 12 residues. Germline V gene data show CDR1 as SEHNR and CDR2 as FQNEAQ (reference sequence).

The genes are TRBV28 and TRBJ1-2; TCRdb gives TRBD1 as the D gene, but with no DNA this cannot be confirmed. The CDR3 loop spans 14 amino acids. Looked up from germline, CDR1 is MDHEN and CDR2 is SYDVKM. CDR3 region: CASSSGSGARGYTF.

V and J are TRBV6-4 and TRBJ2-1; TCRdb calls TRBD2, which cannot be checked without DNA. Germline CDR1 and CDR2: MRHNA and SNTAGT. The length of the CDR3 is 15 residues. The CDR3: CASSDRGRAVNEQFF.

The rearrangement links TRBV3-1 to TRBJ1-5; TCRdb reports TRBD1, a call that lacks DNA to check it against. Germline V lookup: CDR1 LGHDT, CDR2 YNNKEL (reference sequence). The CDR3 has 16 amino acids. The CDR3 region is CASSPTTGASNQPQHF.

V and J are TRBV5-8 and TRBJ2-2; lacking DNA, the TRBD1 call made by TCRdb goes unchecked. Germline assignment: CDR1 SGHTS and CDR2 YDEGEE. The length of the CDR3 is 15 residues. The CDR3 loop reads CASSFDPPNTGELFF. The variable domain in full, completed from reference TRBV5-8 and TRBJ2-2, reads EAGVTQSPTHLIKTRGQQATLRCSPISGHTSVYWYQQALGLGLQFLLWYDEGEERNRGNFPPRFSGRQFPNYSSELNVNALELEDSALYLCASSFDPPNTGELFFGEGSRLTVL.

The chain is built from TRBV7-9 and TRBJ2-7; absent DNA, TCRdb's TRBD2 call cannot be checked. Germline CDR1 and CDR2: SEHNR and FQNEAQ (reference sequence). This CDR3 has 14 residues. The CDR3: CASSTSSGVYEQYF.

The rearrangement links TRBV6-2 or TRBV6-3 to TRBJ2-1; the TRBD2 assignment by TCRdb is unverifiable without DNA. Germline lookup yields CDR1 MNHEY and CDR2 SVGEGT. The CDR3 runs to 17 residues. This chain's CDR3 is CASSYSWLLAENNEQFF.

CDR3 in amino acids: CASSLLWTGEQYF. The chain joins TRBV7-2 to TRBJ2-7. This CDR3 is 13 amino acids long. Germline V lookup: CDR1 SGHTA, CDR2 FQGNSA.

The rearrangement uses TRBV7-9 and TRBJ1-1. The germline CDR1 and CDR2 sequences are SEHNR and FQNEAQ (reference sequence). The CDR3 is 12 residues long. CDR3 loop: CASTESGTEAFF.

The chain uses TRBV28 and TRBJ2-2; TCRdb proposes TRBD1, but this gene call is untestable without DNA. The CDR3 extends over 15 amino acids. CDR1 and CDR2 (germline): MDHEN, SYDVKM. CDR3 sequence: CATRRDITNTEELFF. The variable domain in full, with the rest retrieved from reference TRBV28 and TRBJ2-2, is DVKVTQSSRYLVKRTGEKVFLECVQDMDHENMFWYRQDPGLGLRLIYFSYDVKMKEKGDIPEGYSVSREKKERFSLILESASTNQTSMYLCATRRDITNTEELFFGEGSRLTVL.

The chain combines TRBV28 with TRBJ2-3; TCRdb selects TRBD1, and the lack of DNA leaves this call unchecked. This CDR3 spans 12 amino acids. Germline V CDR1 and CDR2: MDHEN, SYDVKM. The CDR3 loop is CASTPGADTQYF.

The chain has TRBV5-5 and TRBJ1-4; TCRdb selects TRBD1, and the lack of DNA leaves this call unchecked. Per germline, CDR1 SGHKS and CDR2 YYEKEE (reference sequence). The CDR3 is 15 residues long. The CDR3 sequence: CASSGLTGGDEKLFF.

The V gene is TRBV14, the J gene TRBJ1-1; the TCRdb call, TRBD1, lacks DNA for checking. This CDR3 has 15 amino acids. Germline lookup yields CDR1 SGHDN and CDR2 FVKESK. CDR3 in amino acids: CASSQDPGGNTEAFF. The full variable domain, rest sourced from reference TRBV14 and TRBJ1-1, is EAGVTQFPSHSVIEKGQTVTLRCDPISGHDNLYWYRRVMGKEIKFLLHFVKESKQDESGMPNNRFLAERTGGTYSTLKVQPAELEDSGVYFCASSQDPGGNTEAFFGQGTRLTVV.

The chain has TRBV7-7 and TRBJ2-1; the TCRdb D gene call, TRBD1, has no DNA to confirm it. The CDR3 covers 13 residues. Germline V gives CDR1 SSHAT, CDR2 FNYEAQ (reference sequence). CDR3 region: CASSLRGSNEQFF.

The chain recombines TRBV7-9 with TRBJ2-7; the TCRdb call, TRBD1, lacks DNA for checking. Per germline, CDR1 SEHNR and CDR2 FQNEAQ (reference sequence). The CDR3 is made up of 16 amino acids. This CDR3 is CASSPRDRWSSYEQYF.

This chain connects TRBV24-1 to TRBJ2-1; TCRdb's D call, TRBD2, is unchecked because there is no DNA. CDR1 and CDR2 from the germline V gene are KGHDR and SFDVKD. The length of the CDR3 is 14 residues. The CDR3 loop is CATSFQGGGNEQFF.